This T cell receptor beta chain was found in a study of T cell changes during pregnancy in multiple sclerosis (dated by TCRdb to between 2018 and 2020). At the level of the whole study: The study looked at changes in the T cell repertoire across pregnancy in women with multiple sclerosis.

Points on this clone: Its specific antigen is unknown. One base away there is no much larger clone; base qualities are not given.

The library was built by means of the immunoSEQ multiplex PCR assay. What TCRdb holds here is the immuneACCESS table cut down to in-frame rearrangements. Part of the clones is not present; checked against another copy, under half of the missing clones reflect an unresolved V gene, and the others are unexplained. This sample has roughly 100,000 clones in its table, and 91% of those were observed once. The biggest ten clones account for approximately 1.5% of the sample. CDR1 and CDR2 are drawn from the germline V gene: LGHNA, YSLEER. The CDR3 holds 15 amino acids from the cysteine to the phenylalanine. The retained sequence is limited to the CDR3, 45 bases, with the frame set at the first base. V and J are trimmed by 4 bases and 10 bases, and the gene matches miss 14 bases of the junction.

This material consisted of peripheral blood, taken before pregnancy. Recombination linked TRBV4-3 to TRBJ2-3, with TRBD2 matching 7 junction bases. The TCR originated in a female donor with multiple sclerosis, enrolled in a pregnancy study. The DNA sequence is given as TGCGCCAGCAGCCTAGGACTAGTTCGAGGCGATCCGCAGTATTTT. The resulting protein is CASSLGLVRGDPQYF.